These 9 T cell receptor beta chains were sequenced from one sample in a study of T cells in Graves' hyperthyroidism and ophthalmopathy. The source material, RNA transcripts, was used to amplify TCR beta CDR3 regions. Initially, a first-round RT-PCR of the TCR CDR3 employed the HTBI primer set. TCRdb called the multiplex PCR reads again in MiXCR, with one record for every CDR3 protein. The sample lists 350,000 or so distinct CDR3 sequences, over 15% occurring once. The sample consisted of blood. The receptors stem from a woman between 35 and 50 years old with Graves' ophthalmopathy.

J is TRBJ2-5 and V is TRBV7-9; D unclear. CDR3 length: 15 residues. The V gene's germline CDR1 is SEHNR and CDR2 FQNEAQ (reference sequence). V was pared by 4 bases and J by 4 bases, with 16 bases between. CDR3 bases: TGTGCCAGCAGCTCTCGGGCCTCAGTGGCAGAGACCCAGTACTTC. Translated: CASSSRASVAETQYF.

This chain links TRBV18 with TRBJ1-1; D not resolved. The length of the CDR3 is 13 residues. With 7 bases removed from V and 1 base from J, the gap between germline ends came to 10 bases. Germline values: CDR1 KGHSH, CDR2 LQKENI. CDR3 loop: CASFPSTNTEAFF. DNA for the CDR3: TGTGCCAGCTTCCCTTCAACGAACACTGAAGCTTTCTTT.

This clonotype has at least ten counts. The chain links TRBV5-8 to TRBJ1-1; D is unresolved. The germline V gene encodes CDR1 SGHTS and CDR2 YDEGEE. The length of the CDR3 is 11 residues. Trimming took 7 bases from V and 6 from J, leaving 10 bases between them. CDR3: CASLDFSEAFF. CDR3 DNA: TGTGCCAGCCTTGATTTCTCTGAAGCTTTCTTT.

This clonotype has a single count. The CDR3 loop reads CASSRPDGLSGNTIYF. The CDR3 bases are TGTGCCAGCAGCCGCCCCGACGGGCTCTCTGGAAACACCATATATTTT. The V and J genes are TRBV6-1 and TRBJ1-3; D unresolved. This CDR3 has 16 amino acids. V was clipped by 6 bases and J by 0 bases, with 15 bases between them. CDR1 is MNHNS, CDR2 SASEGT, per germline.

This clonotype was recorded at least ten times. For the CDR3, the DNA is TGTGCCAGCAGTTTAAGGGGGGACGACAATCAGCCCCAGCATTTT. This codes for CASSLRGDDNQPQHF. This chain uses TRBV12-3 or TRBV12-4 with TRBJ1-5, with D tentatively TRBD1 (6 bases). The V end was cut by 2 bases, the J end by 3 bases, with 11 bases between. The CDR3 covers 15 residues.

In its sample, this clonotype was seen many times. This chain uses TRBV7-1 with TRBJ2-7, with 10 bases fitting TRBD2. Being an ORF, TRBV7-1 has a function that is uncertain. This CDR3 is 22 amino acids long. The V gene end was trimmed by 3 bases and the J gene end by 5 bases; junction bases not matched to a gene: 28. CDR3 amino acids: CASSSKGLAGVRPPGLEDEQYF. CDR3 DNA sequence: TGTGCCAGCAGCTCCAAGGGGCTAGCGGGAGTTCGGCCGCCGGGTTTGGAGGACGAGCAGTACTTC.

This clonotype came up many times. The rearrangement links TRBV29-1 to TRBJ2-4; weak D call: TRBD1 (6 bases). The CDR3 has 14 residues. Trimming stripped 6 bases from V and 0 bases from J, with 12 bases between. The germline CDR1 and CDR2 sequences are SQVTM and ANQGSEA. The CDR3 DNA follows: TGCAGCGTCCTAACAGGGAGAGCCAAAAACATTCAGTACTTC. This codes for CSVLTGRAKNIQYF.

This clonotype was seen at least ten times. The V gene is TRBV28, the J gene TRBJ1-1, with D uncertain. The length of the CDR3 is 12 residues. V shed 3 bases and J shed 7 bases, with 9 bases lying between them. Germline V gene lookup returns CDR1 MDHEN and CDR2 SYDVKM. CDR3: CASSFRWNEAFF. The CDR3 region has the DNA TGTGCCAGCAGTTTTAGATGGAATGAAGCTTTCTTT.

This clonotype was seen at least ten times. V is TRBV29-1 and J is TRBJ1-5, with no clear D. This CDR3 is built from 12 residues. Trimming shortened V by 4 bases and J by 9 bases, and 13 bases separated the two germline ends. The germline CDR1 and CDR2 sequences are SQVTM and ANQGSEA. The CDR3 here is CSVGDGPGPQHF. As DNA, the CDR3 is TGCAGCGTTGGAGACGGACCGGGGCCCCAGCATTTT.